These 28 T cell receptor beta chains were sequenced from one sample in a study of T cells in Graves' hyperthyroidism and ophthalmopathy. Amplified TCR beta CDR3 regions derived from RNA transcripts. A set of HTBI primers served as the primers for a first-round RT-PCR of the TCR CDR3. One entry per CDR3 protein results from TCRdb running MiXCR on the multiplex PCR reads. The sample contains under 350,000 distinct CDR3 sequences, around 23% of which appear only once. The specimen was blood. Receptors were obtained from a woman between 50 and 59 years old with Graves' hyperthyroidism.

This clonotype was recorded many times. CDR3 region: CASKVPGGGFSTDTQYF. In DNA, the CDR3 is TGTGCCAGCAAGGTTCCAGGGGGAGGGTTCAGCACAGATACGCAGTATTTT. This chain joins TRBV28 and TRBJ2-3; D possibly uses TRBD1 or TRBD2 (7 bases each). The CDR3 consists of 17 residues. Between the trimmed V and J ends, which lost 7 bases and 0 bases, there was a span of 20 bases. Germline V gene lookup returns CDR1 MDHEN and CDR2 SYDVKM.

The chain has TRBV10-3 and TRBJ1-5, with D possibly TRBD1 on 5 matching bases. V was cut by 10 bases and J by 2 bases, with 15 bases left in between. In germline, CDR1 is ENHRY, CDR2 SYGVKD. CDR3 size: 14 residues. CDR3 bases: TGTGCCACCGGGGGTCCACTTGGCAATCAGCCCCAGCATTTT. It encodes CATGGPLGNQPQHF.

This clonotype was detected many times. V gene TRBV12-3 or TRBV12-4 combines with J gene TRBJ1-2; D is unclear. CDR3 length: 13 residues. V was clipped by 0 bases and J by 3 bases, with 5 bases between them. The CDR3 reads CASSLAGYYGYTF. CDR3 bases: TGTGCCAGCAGTTTAGCCGGGTACTATGGCTACACCTTC.

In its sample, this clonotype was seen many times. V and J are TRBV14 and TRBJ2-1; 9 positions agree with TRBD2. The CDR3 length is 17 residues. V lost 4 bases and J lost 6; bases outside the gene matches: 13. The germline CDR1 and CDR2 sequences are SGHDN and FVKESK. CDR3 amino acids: CASSPILAGEYRNEQFF. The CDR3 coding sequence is TGTGCCAGCAGCCCAATCTTAGCGGGAGAGTATCGCAATGAGCAGTTCTTC.

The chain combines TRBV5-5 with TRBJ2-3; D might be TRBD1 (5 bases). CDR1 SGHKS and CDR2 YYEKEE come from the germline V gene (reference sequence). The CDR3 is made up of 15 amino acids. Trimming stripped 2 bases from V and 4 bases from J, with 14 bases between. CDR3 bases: TGTGCCAGCAGCTTATCCTTCCAGGGTGCAGATACGCAGTATTTT. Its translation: CASSLSFQGADTQYF.

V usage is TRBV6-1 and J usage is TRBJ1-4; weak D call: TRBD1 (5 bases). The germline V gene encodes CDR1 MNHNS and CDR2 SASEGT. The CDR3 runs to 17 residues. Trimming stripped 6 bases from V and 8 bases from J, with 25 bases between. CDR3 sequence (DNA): TGTGCCAGCAGCGATAAGGGGTGGTACAGGCCCCTGGAAAAACTGTTTTTT. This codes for CASSDKGWYRPLEKLFF.

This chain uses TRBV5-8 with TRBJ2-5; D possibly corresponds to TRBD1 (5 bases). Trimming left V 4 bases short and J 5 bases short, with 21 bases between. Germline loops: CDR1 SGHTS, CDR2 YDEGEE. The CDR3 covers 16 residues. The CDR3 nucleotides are TGTGCCAGCAGCCCCTATCCGGGCTTACAGGCGGAGACCCAGTACTTC. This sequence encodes CASSPYPGLQAETQYF.

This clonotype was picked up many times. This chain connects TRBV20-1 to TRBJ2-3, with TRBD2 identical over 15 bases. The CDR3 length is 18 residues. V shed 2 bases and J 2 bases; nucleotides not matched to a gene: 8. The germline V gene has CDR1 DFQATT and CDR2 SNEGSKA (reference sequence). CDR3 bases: TGCAGTGCTAGACACCGGGGACTAGCGGGGGGCCTCACAGATACGCAGTATTTT. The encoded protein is CSARHRGLAGGLTDTQYF.

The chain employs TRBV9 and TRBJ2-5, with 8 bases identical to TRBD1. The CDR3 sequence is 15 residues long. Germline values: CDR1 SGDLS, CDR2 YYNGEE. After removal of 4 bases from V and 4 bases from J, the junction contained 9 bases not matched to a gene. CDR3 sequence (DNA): TGTGCCAGCAGCCCTTTCAATCAGGGGGCAGAGACCCAGTACTTC. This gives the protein CASSPFNQGAETQYF.

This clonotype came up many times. CDR3 loop: CASRPLAGGSEKLFF. The DNA of the CDR3 is TGTGCCAGCAGACCCCTCGCAGGGGGAAGTGAAAAACTGTTTTTT. The V gene is TRBV6-5, the J gene TRBJ1-4; 7 bases are a match to TRBD1. The CDR3 has 15 residues. CDR1 is MNHEY, CDR2 SVGAGI, per germline. V dropped 6 bases and J dropped 7; count of bases not matched to a gene: 11.

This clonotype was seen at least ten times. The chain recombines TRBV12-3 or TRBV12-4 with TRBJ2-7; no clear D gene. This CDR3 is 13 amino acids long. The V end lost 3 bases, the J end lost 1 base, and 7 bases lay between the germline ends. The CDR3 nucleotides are TGTGCCAGCAGTTTCCAGAATTCCTACGAGCAGTACTTC. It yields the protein CASSFQNSYEQYF.

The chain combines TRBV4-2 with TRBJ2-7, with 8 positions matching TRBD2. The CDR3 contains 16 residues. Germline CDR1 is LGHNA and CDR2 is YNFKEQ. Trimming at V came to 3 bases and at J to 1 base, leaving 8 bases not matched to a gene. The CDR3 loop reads CASSQELAGSSYEQYF. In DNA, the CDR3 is TGTGCCAGCAGCCAGGAATTAGCGGGGTCTTCCTACGAGCAGTACTTC.

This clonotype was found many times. The CDR3 nucleotides are TGCAGTGCTAGAGATGCTATCCAGGGGGAAGTTTTTTGGGTTTACAATGAGCAGTTCTTC. It yields the protein CSARDAIQGEVFWVYNEQFF. The chain is built from TRBV20-1 and TRBJ2-1, with 7 nucleotides matching TRBD1. Germline loops: CDR1 DFQATT, CDR2 SNEGSKA (reference sequence). The length of the CDR3 is 20 residues. V was clipped by 0 bases and J by 4 bases; unmatched bases: 21.

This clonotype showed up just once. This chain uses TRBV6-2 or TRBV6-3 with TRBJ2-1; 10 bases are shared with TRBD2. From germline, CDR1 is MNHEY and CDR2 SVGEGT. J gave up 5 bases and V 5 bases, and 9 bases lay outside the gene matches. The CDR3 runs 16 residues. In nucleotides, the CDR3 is TGTGCCAGCAGTGCTACTTCTAGCGGGGGAAACAATGAGCAGTTCTTC. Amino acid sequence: CASSATSSGGNNEQFF.

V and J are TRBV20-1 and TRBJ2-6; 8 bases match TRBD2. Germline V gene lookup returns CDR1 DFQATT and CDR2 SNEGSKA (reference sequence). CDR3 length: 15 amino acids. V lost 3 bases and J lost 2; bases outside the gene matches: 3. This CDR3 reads CSASREGPGANVLTF. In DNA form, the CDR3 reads TGCAGTGCTAGTCGGGAGGGCCCTGGGGCCAACGTCCTGACTTTC.

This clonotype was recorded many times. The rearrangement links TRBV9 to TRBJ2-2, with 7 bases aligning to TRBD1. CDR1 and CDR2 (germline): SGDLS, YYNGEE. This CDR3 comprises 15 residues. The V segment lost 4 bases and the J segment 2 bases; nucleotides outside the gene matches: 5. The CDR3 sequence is CASSPGTDNTGELFF. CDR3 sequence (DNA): TGTGCCAGCAGCCCCGGGACAGATAACACCGGGGAGCTGTTTTTT.

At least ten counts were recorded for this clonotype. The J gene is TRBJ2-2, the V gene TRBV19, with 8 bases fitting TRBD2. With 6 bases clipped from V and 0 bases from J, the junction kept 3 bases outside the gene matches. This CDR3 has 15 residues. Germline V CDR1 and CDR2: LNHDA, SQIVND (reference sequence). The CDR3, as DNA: TGTGCCAGTAGCCGTAGCGGGGCGAACACCGGGGAGCTGTTTTTT. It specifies CASSRSGANTGELFF.

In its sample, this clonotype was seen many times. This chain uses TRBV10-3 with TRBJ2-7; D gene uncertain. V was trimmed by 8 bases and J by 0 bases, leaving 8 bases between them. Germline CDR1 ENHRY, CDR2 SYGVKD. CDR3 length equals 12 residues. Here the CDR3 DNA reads TGTGCCATCGGTCAGCTCTCCTACGAGCAGTACTTC. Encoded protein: CAIGQLSYEQYF.

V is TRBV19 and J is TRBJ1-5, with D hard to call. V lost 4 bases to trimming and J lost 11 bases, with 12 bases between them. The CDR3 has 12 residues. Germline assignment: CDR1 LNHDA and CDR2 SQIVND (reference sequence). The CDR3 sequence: CASSRGASAQHF. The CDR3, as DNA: TGTGCCAGTAGTAGGGGTGCGTCGGCCCAGCATTTT.

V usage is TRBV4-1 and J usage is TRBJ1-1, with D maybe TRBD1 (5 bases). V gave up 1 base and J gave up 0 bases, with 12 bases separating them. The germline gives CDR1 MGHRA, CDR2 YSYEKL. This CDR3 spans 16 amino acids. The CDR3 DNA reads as TGCGCCAGCAGCCAAGGTCCAGGGAGGCTGAACACTGAAGCTTTCTTT. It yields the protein CASSQGPGRLNTEAFF.

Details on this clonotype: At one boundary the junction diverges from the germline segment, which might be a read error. CDR3: CASSLTPGLALYGYTF. The CDR3 nucleotides are TGTGCCAGCAGCCTAACCCCCGGTCTGGCCCTCTATGGCTACACCTTC. The chain uses TRBV7-3 and TRBJ1-2; D uncertain. This CDR3 region has 16 residues. Germline CDR1 and CDR2: SGHTA and FQGTGA.

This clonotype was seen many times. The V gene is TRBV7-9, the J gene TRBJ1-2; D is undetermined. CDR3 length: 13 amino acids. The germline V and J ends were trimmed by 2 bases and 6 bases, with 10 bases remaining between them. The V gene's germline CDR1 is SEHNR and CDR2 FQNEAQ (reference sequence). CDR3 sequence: CASSLRTVDGYTF. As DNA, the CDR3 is TGTGCCAGCAGCTTACGCACAGTCGATGGCTACACCTTC.

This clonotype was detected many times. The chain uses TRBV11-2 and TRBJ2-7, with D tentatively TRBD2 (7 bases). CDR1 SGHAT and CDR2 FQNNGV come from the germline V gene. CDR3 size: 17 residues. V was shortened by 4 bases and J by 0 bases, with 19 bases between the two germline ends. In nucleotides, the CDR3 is TGTGCCAGCAGCTGGGGGGGCGCCAACCCAAGCTCCTACGAGCAGTACTTC. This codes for CASSWGGANPSSYEQYF.

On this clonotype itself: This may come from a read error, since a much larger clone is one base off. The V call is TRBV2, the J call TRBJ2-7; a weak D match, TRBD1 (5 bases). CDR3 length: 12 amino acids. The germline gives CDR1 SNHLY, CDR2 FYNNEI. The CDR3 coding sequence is TGTGCCAGCAGTGAACAGGGCTACGGGCAGTACTTC. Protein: CASSEQGYGQYF.

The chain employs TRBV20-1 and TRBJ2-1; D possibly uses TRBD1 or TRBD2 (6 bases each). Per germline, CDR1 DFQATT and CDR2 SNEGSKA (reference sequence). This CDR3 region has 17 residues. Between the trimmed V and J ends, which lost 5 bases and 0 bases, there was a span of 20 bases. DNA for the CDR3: TGCAGTGCTCTTAGGGGGACTTCCGCTACCTCCTACAATGAGCAGTTCTTC. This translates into CSALRGTSATSYNEQFF.

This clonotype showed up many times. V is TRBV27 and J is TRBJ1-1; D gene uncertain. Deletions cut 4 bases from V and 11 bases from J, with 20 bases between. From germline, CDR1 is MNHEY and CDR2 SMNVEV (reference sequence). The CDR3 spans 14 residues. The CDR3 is CASSSPGRDLKAFF. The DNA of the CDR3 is TGTGCCAGCAGTTCCCCTGGACGAGACCTTAAGGCTTTCTTT.

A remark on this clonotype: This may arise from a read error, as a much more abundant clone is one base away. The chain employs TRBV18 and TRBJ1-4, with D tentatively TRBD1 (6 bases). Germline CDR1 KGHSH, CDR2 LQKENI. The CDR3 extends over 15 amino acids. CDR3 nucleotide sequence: TGTGCCAGCTCACTGGACAGAGCAACTAATGAAAAACTGTCTTTT. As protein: CASSLDRATNEKLSF.

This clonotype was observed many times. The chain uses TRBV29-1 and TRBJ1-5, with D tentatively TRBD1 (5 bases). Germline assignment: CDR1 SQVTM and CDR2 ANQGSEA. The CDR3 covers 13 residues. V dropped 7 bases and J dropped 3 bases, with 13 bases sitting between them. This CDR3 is CSAADSPNQPQHF. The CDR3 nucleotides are TGCAGCGCAGCCGACAGTCCCAATCAGCCCCAGCATTTT.